This paragraph covers one T cell receptor beta chain sequence. Its specificity is not known. The germline gives CDR1 MNHEY, CDR2 SMNVEV (reference sequence). Trimming took off 1 base at V and 5 bases at J, with 11 bases between the two ends. This CDR3 has 14 residues. This PCR relied on a set of 60 Vbeta primers and 13 Jbeta primers. Assay: immunoSEQ multiplex PCR; the TCRdb copy retains only in-frame clones and omits some. Its table records 40,000 to 55,000 clones. As for the donors, each was a healthy bone marrow donor. These data come from a study of cytomegalovirus exposure and HLA in healthy donors. Overall study results and limits: It was likely that a cluster of highly shared sequence variants was a sequencing artifact. A few V segments could not be told apart, such as TRBV6-2 and TRBV6-3, and were left out. TCR beta chains numbering some 160 were designated cytomegalovirus-associated.

This chain links TRBV27 with TRBJ2-5; TRBD1 is a possible D gene (5 bases). The TCR was taken from a male donor in good health and CMV-seropositive. The specimen was PBMCs. The CDR3 DNA follows: TGTGCCAGCAGTTTATGGGGCGGCGAGGAGACCCAGTACTTC. Translation gives CASSLWGGEETQYF.